A single sample gave rise to the 27 T cell receptor beta chains below, sequenced in a study of shared clonotypes between healthy human individuals. Method: immunoSEQ multiplex PCR; TCRdb's copy keeps in-frame clones and lacks some. The table includes roughly 650,000 clones, approximately 97% detected once. The material sequenced was naive CD4+ T cells sorted from blood. Subset reported: CD45RA+ positively selected. These receptor sequences come from a woman in her 30s in good health.

The rearrangement uses TRBV6-6 and TRBJ1-5; the D is unclear. CDR3 length: 16 amino acids. The germline V gene encodes CDR1 MNHNY and CDR2 SVGAGI (reference sequence). V was shortened by 5 bases and J by 2 bases, with 16 bases between the two germline ends. This chain's CDR3 is CASSLLSGIGNQPQHF. The CDR3 DNA sequence: TGTGCCAGCAGTCTCCTTTCGGGGATCGGCAATCAGCCCCAGCATTTT.

The V gene is TRBV7-9, the J gene TRBJ2-1; tentative D call: TRBD2 (6 bases). The CDR3 contains 15 residues. In germline, CDR1 is SEHNR, CDR2 FQNEAQ (reference sequence). The V gene lost 5 bases and the J gene lost 4 bases, with 15 bases spanning the gap. The CDR3 sequence is CASSQGEAGYNEQFF. The CDR3 coding sequence is TGTGCCAGCAGCCAGGGAGAGGCGGGGTACAATGAGCAGTTCTTC.

The chain uses TRBV28 and TRBJ2-3, with D possibly being TRBD2 (6 bases). Trimming left V 5 bases short and J 0 bases short, with 12 bases between. This CDR3 is 15 amino acids long. The germline V gene encodes CDR1 MDHEN and CDR2 SYDVKM. The CDR3 DNA reads as TGTGCCAGCAGTCCATGGGGGGACAGCACAGATACGCAGTATTTT. It encodes CASSPWGDSTDTQYF.

J is TRBJ1-2 and V is TRBV6-5; TRBD1 is a possible D gene (5 bases). Germline V CDR1 and CDR2: MNHEY, SVGAGI. The V end was cut by 0 bases, the J end by 3 bases, with 8 bases between. This CDR3 is built from 14 residues. The CDR3 is CASSYSGRYYGYTF. The CDR3 nucleotides are TGTGCCAGCAGTTACTCGGGGCGATACTATGGCTACACCTTC.

This chain links TRBV5-5 with TRBJ1-2, with D possibly matching TRBD1 (5 bases). Germline values: CDR1 SGHKS, CDR2 YYEKEE (reference sequence). V shed 4 bases and J shed 2 bases, with 9 bases lying between them. This CDR3 has 13 residues. CDR3 protein: CASSRGTNYGYTF. CDR3 DNA sequence: TGTGCCAGCAGCCGGGGCACAAACTATGGCTACACCTTC.

This chain links TRBV6-5 with TRBJ2-7; D is unclear. The CDR3 is made up of 10 amino acids. Germline CDR1 MNHEY, CDR2 SVGAGI. The germline V and J ends were trimmed by 8 bases and 7 bases, with 9 bases remaining between them. The DNA of the CDR3 is TGTGCCAGCGGGCAGAGGGAGCAGTACTTC. Its translation: CASGQREQYF.

The rearrangement uses TRBV10-1 and TRBJ2-7; 7 positions match TRBD1. The CDR3 is 14 amino acids. V gave up 4 bases and J gave up 2 bases; unmatched junction bases: 5. Germline V gives CDR1 WNHNN, CDR2 SYGVQD (reference sequence). In DNA form, the CDR3 reads TGCGCCAGCAGTGTTGGGGACAGCACCTACGAGCAGTACTTC. This encodes CASSVGDSTYEQYF.

This clone was picked up one time. The chain is built from TRBV18 and TRBJ2-7; no clear D gene. V lost 3 bases to trimming and J lost 3 bases, with 12 bases between them. The CDR3 covers 14 residues. From germline, CDR1 is KGHSH and CDR2 LQKENI. In DNA, the CDR3 is TGTGCCAGCTCACCGACAAGGACGGGCTACGAGCAGTACTTC. Translation gives CASSPTRTGYEQYF.

This clone was counted once. The chain is built from TRBV21-1 and TRBJ2-7; the table's D call, TRBD2, has no DNA check behind it. TRBV21-1 is termed a pseudogene. The CDR3 has 15 residues. The CDR3: CASRSRLQGNYEQYF. CDR3 sequence (DNA): TGTGCCAGCCGCTCCCGACTACAAGGGAATTACGAGCAGTACTTC.

V is TRBV28 and J is TRBJ2-7; 10 bases are shared with TRBD2. The CDR3 covers 14 residues. Germline values: CDR1 MDHEN, CDR2 SYDVKM. V trimming: 5 bases; J trimming: 2 bases; junction bases outside the gene matches: 3. The CDR3 loop reads CASSLAGAPYEQYF. The CDR3 DNA sequence: TGTGCCAGCAGTCTAGCGGGAGCCCCCTACGAGCAGTACTTC.

The chain joins TRBV5-1 to TRBJ2-3, with 7 bases lining up with TRBD1. Per the germline V gene, CDR1 is SGHRS and CDR2 is YFSETQ. The V and J ends lost 4 bases and 4 bases, in that order; junction bases with no gene match: 3. CDR3 length: 13 amino acids. This chain's CDR3 is CASSAQGADTQYF. DNA for the CDR3: TGCGCCAGCAGCGCGCAGGGGGCAGATACGCAGTATTTT.

V gene TRBV5-6 combines with J gene TRBJ2-5; 7 bases agree with TRBD2. Per germline, CDR1 SGHDT and CDR2 YYEEEE. Trimming removed 2 bases from V and 5 bases from J; junction bases left unmatched: 6. The CDR3 spans 14 residues. The CDR3 DNA reads TGTGCCAGCAGCTTTGACCTAGCGGTGGAGACCCAGTACTTC. Translation gives CASSFDLAVETQYF.

With regard to this clone: Other DNA sequences in this sample translate to the same CDR3. This CDR3 reads CASSVGGNNEQFF. The CDR3 region has the DNA TGTGCCAGCAGCGTAGGAGGGAACAATGAGCAGTTCTTC. J is TRBJ2-1 and V is TRBV9, with D maybe TRBD2 (5 bases). In germline, CDR1 is SGDLS, CDR2 YYNGEE. Trimming took off 0 bases at V and 5 bases at J, with 6 bases between the two ends. The CDR3 sequence is 13 residues long.

The V gene is TRBV5-1, the J gene TRBJ2-7; 11 bases line up with TRBD2. The CDR3 runs to 16 residues. The trim removed 4 bases at V and 3 bases at J, leaving 9 bases unmatched. Germline lookup yields CDR1 SGHRS and CDR2 YFSETQ. The CDR3 DNA is TGCGCCAGCAGCCTCGGGACTAGCGGTAGAAACTACGAGCAGTACTTC. This sequence encodes CASSLGTSGRNYEQYF.

The chain couples TRBV15 to TRBJ2-7, with D possibly being TRBD2 (6 bases). V was shortened by 8 bases and J by 7 bases, with 12 bases between the two germline ends. The CDR3 contains 11 residues. Germline CDR1 LNHNV, CDR2 YYDKDF (reference sequence). The CDR3 coding sequence is TGTGCCACCCGGCAACGGGGGGAGCAGTACTTC. This gives the protein CATRQRGEQYF. Looking up the rest from reference TRBV15 and TRBJ2-7 gives the full variable domain: DAMVIQNPRYQVTQFGKPVTLSCSQTLNHNVMYWYQQKSSQAPKLLFHYYDKDFNNEADTPDNFQSRRPNTSFCFLDIRSPGLGDTAMYLCATRQRGEQYFGPGTRLTVT.

The V call is TRBV7-2, the J call TRBJ1-4, with D perhaps matching TRBD1 (6 bases). The V end lost 1 base, the J end lost 2 bases, and 11 bases lay between the germline ends. CDR3 length: 16 residues. Germline loops: CDR1 SGHTA, CDR2 FQGNSA. CDR3 residues: CASSLGQGRTNEKLFF. CDR3 DNA: TGTGCCAGCAGCTTAGGCCAGGGGAGGACTAATGAAAAACTGTTTTTT. The variable domain in full, with the rest retrieved from reference TRBV7-2 and TRBJ1-4, is GAGVSQSPSNKVTEKGKDVELRCDPISGHTALYWYRQSLGQGLEFLIYFQGNSAPDKSGLPSDRFSAERTGGSVSTLTIQRTQQEDSAVYLCASSLGQGRTNEKLFFGSGTQLSVL.

This clone occurred a few times. V and J are TRBV4-1 and TRBJ1-5, with 7 bases matching TRBD1. Germline trimming cut 7 bases from V and 3 bases from J; bases unmatched to any gene: 12. The CDR3 consists of 16 residues. Germline loops: CDR1 MGHRA, CDR2 YSYEKL. The CDR3 DNA sequence: TGCGCCAGCACCAGAAACTATGGGACAGTCAATCAGCCCCAGCATTTT. This gives the protein CASTRNYGTVNQPQHF.

The rearrangement uses TRBV7-9 and TRBJ2-3, with D unresolved. The CDR3 totals 15 residues. Germline CDR1 is SEHNR and CDR2 is FQNEAQ (reference sequence). V lost 3 bases and J lost 2, with 12 bases in between. This CDR3 reads CASSFRTTNTDTQYF. DNA of the CDR3: TGTGCCAGCAGCTTCCGAACAACAAACACAGATACGCAGTATTTT.

V gene TRBV7-9 combines with J gene TRBJ2-5, with D possibly TRBD1 on 5 matching bases. Trimming stripped 5 bases from V and 2 bases from J, with 9 bases between. CDR1 and CDR2 (germline): SEHNR, FQNEAQ (reference sequence). CDR3 length equals 13 residues. CDR3 residues: CASSRTLQETQYF. Here the CDR3 DNA reads TGTGCCAGCAGCCGGACACTACAAGAGACCCAGTACTTC. The entire variable domain, with the rest obtained from reference TRBV7-9 and TRBJ2-5, is as follows: DTGVSQNPRHKITKRGQNVTFRCDPISEHNRLYWYRQTLGQGPEFLTYFQNEAQLEKSRLLSDRFSAERPKGSFSTLEIQRTEQGDSAMYLCASSRTLQETQYFGPGTRLLVL.

The chain employs TRBV29-1 and TRBJ2-3, with D unclear. The CDR3 has 15 amino acids. Germline V gene sequence: CDR1 SQVTM, CDR2 ANQGSEA. Trimming removed 0 bases from V and 2 bases from J, with 12 bases in between. The CDR3 coding sequence is TGCAGCGTTGAAGAAATGGGGTTATACACAGATACGCAGTATTTT. Translated: CSVEEMGLYTDTQYF.

V gene TRBV2 combines with J gene TRBJ2-2, with D possibly TRBD2 on 6 matching bases. The CDR3 runs to 13 residues. The V gene lost 11 bases and the J gene lost 5 bases, with 15 bases spanning the gap. CDR1 and CDR2 from the germline V gene are SNHLY and FYNNEI. This chain's CDR3 is CAGGKGRTGELFF. As DNA, the CDR3 is TGTGCCGGGGGGAAGGGGCGGACCGGGGAGCTGTTTTTT.

In its sample, this clone was seen once. This rearrangement joins TRBV11-2 to TRBJ2-7, with TRBD2 matching over 11 bases. Germline lookup yields CDR1 SGHAT and CDR2 FQNNGV. The CDR3 length is 17 residues. J lost 0 bases, V lost 1 base, and 5 bases had no gene match. The CDR3 DNA sequence: TGTGCCAGCAGCTTAGCCACTAGCGGGAGCAGCTCCTACGAGCAGTACTTC. Its translation: CASSLATSGSSSYEQYF.

The chain joins TRBV6-1 to TRBJ2-7; D is possibly TRBD1 or TRBD2 (5 bases each). This CDR3 is built from 13 residues. Germline V CDR1 and CDR2: MNHNS, SASEGT. Deletions cut 6 bases from V and 1 base from J, with 10 bases between. The CDR3 is CASRRGYSYEQYF. CDR3 nucleotide sequence: TGTGCCAGCAGGAGGGGCTATTCCTACGAGCAGTACTTC.

This clone was detected a few times. J is TRBJ1-2 and V is TRBV6-4, with no clear D. Germline V lookup: CDR1 MRHNA, CDR2 SNTAGT. Trimming took off 7 bases at V and 5 bases at J, with 20 bases between the two ends. This CDR3 has 15 amino acids. CDR3 region: CASTPEASLGYGYTF. CDR3 sequence (DNA): TGTGCCAGCACACCTGAAGCCTCACTAGGGTATGGCTACACCTTC.

V and J are TRBV18 and TRBJ2-3, with 8 nucleotides matching TRBD1. V lost 4 bases, J lost 2 bases, and 11 bases stayed unmatched. This CDR3 comprises 17 residues. CDR1 and CDR2 (germline): KGHSH, LQKENI. The chain's CDR3 is CASSLPTGQGATDTQYF. For the CDR3, the DNA is TGTGCCAGCTCACTACCGACTGGACAGGGCGCCACAGATACGCAGTATTTT.

V and J are TRBV5-1 and TRBJ2-7; possible D gene TRBD1, 6 bases. V was shortened by 0 bases and J by 2 bases, with 12 bases between the two germline ends. This CDR3 region has 15 residues. Germline-derived CDR1 and CDR2 are SGHRS and YFSETQ. The CDR3 nucleotides read TGCGCCAGCAGCTTGGCCTTGGGGGCCCCCTACGAGCAGTACTTC. Protein: CASSLALGAPYEQYF.

Notes on this clone: Within the sample, other DNA sequences also encode this same CDR3. This chain connects TRBV5-1 to TRBJ2-5, with TRBD1 matching over 7 bases. The J call may be incorrect, as the DNA end agrees better with TRBJ2-7. Per germline, CDR1 SGHRS and CDR2 YFSETQ. This CDR3 region has 13 residues. The CDR3, as DNA: TGCGCCAGCAGTCTGGACAGGTACTACGAGCAGTACTTC. Protein: CASSLDRYYEQYF.